A selection of T cell receptor beta chains follows, all from one sample in a study of blood T cells in healthy people across ages. TCRdb itself ran the 5' RACE reads through MiXCR, one entry per CDR3 protein. Of more than 600,000 distinct CDR3 sequences in the sample, 25% were seen once. These records were also assigned to another study, of T cells of mothers and their children.

Sample: blood. The source is a boy between 5 and 17 years old in good health. The CDR3 runs from the conserved cysteine through the conserved F or W. A D gene is named only where the DNA matches it firmly. Only some rows state a clone size, as once, few, many or a class for expanded clones.

V: TRBV24-1; J: TRBJ2-1; D: NA; size: NA; DNA: TGTGCCACCAGTGTTGAGTCCTACAATGAGCAGTTCTTC; CDR3: CATSVESYNEQFF
V: TRBV20-1; J: TRBJ2-1; D: NA; size: few; DNA: TGCAGTGCTCGACAGGTGAGCTCCTACAATGAGCAGTTCTTC; CDR3: CSARQVSSYNEQFF
V: TRBV10-2; J: TRBJ2-3; D: NA; size: few; DNA: TGCGCCAGCAGCGTGAGGCTGGACACAGATACGCAGTATTTT; CDR3: CASSVRLDTDTQYF
V: TRBV4-1; J: TRBJ1-1; D: NA; size: few; DNA: TGCGCCAGCAGCCCAGGACAGATTATGAACACTGAAGCTTTCTTT; CDR3: CASSPGQIMNTEAFF
V: TRBV7-2; J: TRBJ2-7; D: TRBD1; size: few; DNA: TGTGCCAGCAGCTTCGCGACAGGGATTTACGAGCAGTACTTC; CDR3: CASSFATGIYEQYF
V: TRBV20-1; J: TRBJ1-1; D: NA; size: NA; DNA: TGCAGTGCTAGAGCCCTGGACCGTTTAGACACTGAAGCTTTCTTT; CDR3: CSARALDRLDTEAFF
V: TRBV27; J: TRBJ2-7; D: TRBD2; size: many; DNA: TGTGCCAGCAGTCGTCTAGCGGGAAGCTACGAGCAGTACTTC; CDR3: CASSRLAGSYEQYF
V: TRBV5-6; J: TRBJ1-1; D: TRBD1; size: NA; DNA: TGTGCCAGCAGCCCGACGGACAGGGAGGTCACTGAAGCTTTCTTT; CDR3: CASSPTDREVTEAFF
V: TRBV12-3/TRBV12-4; J: TRBJ1-1; D: TRBD1; size: NA; DNA: TGTGCCAGCGGTGCGGACAGGGGATCGGACACTGAAGCTTTCTTT; CDR3: CASGADRGSDTEAFF
V: TRBV27; J: TRBJ1-1; D: NA; size: NA; DNA: TGTGCCAGCAGGATGTGGGGTAACACTGAAGCTTTCTTT; CDR3: CASRMWGNTEAFF
V: TRBV14; J: TRBJ1-5; D: NA; size: NA; DNA: TGTGCCAGCAGCCAAGGCCACGACCGCAGGCCTAATCAGCCCCAGCATTTT; CDR3: CASSQGHDRRPNQPQHF
V: TRBV6-5; J: TRBJ2-7; D: NA; size: few; DNA: TGTGCCAGCAGTTACTCTTCAGACACGGTGGAATACGAGCAGTACTTC; CDR3: CASSYSSDTVEYEQYF
V: TRBV12-3/TRBV12-4; J: TRBJ1-1; D: NA; size: NA; DNA: TGTGCCAGCACCCAGGGAAAGGGGACTGAAGCTTTCTTT; CDR3: CASTQGKGTEAFF
V: TRBV5-1; J: TRBJ2-2; D: TRBD2; size: NA; DNA: TGCGCCAGCAGCGGTCGTACTAGCGGGAGCATCGGGGAGCTGTTTTTT; CDR3: CASSGRTSGSIGELFF
V: TRBV6-5; J: TRBJ2-5; D: NA; size: once; DNA: TGTGCCAGCAGTGGCCGGGGGGCTGGGAACAAGTACTTC; CDR3: CASSGRGAGNKYF
V: TRBV7-9; J: TRBJ1-6; D: NA; size: few; DNA: TGTGCCAGCAGCTCAAGTAGGGTGGGCTATCCCCTCCACTTT; CDR3: CASSSSRVGYPLHF
V: TRBV12-3/TRBV12-4; J: TRBJ2-5; D: NA; size: NA; DNA: TGTGCCAGCAGTTTGGCTAGCGTTATGGAGACCCAGTACTTC; CDR3: CASSLASVMETQYF
V: TRBV29-1; J: TRBJ2-7; D: TRBD2; size: NA; DNA: TGCAGCATTTTACTAGCGGGGGCCCACGAGCAGTACTTC; CDR3: CSILLAGAHEQYF
V: TRBV20-1; J: TRBJ2-1; D: NA; size: NA; DNA: TGCAGTGCTTTGGGACTTATAAGCTCCTACAATGAGCAGTTCTTC; CDR3: CSALGLISSYNEQFF
V: TRBV5-1; J: TRBJ2-1; D: NA; size: NA; DNA: TGCGCCAGCAGCTTGGTCGGCGGGAATGAAGATGAGCAGTTCTTC; CDR3: CASSLVGGNEDEQFF
V: TRBV24-1; J: TRBJ2-2; D: NA; size: many; DNA: TGTGCCACCAGCGACAATAGGGACACCGGGGAGCTGTTTTTT; CDR3: CATSDNRDTGELFF
V: TRBV29-1; J: TRBJ2-1; D: NA; size: NA; DNA: TGCAGCGTTGCGCAGGAAGGGGCCCTGGGGGAGTTCTTC; CDR3: CSVAQEGALGEFF
V: TRBV7-8; J: TRBJ1-5; D: NA; size: few; DNA: TGTGCCAGCAGCTTAGAGGACAATCCCCAGCATTTT; CDR3: CASSLEDNPQHF
V: TRBV5-4; J: TRBJ1-1; D: NA; size: NA; DNA: TGTGCCAGCAGCTTGGACGGGAACACCCGACACACTGAAGCTTTCTTT; CDR3: CASSLDGNTRHTEAFF
V: TRBV4-1; J: TRBJ2-7; D: NA; size: NA; DNA: TGCGCCAGCAGCCAAGAAGGCGCGAGCTACGAGCAGTACTTC; CDR3: CASSQEGASYEQYF
V: TRBV7-9; J: TRBJ2-1; D: NA; size: NA; DNA: TGTGCCAGCATCCCGAGGGGGGACTATGACAATGAGCAGTTCTTC; CDR3: CASIPRGDYDNEQFF
V: TRBV29-1; J: TRBJ2-3; D: TRBD2; size: NA; DNA: TGCAGCGTTGTCCCACTAGCGGGGGGGCAATCAGATACGCAGTATTTT; CDR3: CSVVPLAGGQSDTQYF
V: TRBV29-1; J: TRBJ2-7; D: TRBD1; size: few; DNA: TGCAGCGTGGAGGACAGGGGGCCTTCATACGAGCAGTACTTC; CDR3: CSVEDRGPSYEQYF
V: TRBV7-9; J: TRBJ2-5; D: TRBD2; size: NA; DNA: TGTGCCAGCAGCTCCACTAGCGGGGCATCACAAGAGACCCAGTACTTC; CDR3: CASSSTSGASQETQYF
V: TRBV25-1; J: TRBJ2-1; D: TRBD1; size: NA; DNA: TGTGCCAGCAGTGAATCGAAAGTAGGGGACAGGTTGTACAATGAGCAGTTCTTC; CDR3: CASSESKVGDRLYNEQFF
V: TRBV12-3/TRBV12-4; J: TRBJ1-5; D: NA; size: NA; DNA: TGTGCCAGCAGTTTAGGTGGGAGTAGCAATCAGCCCCAGCATTTT; CDR3: CASSLGGSSNQPQHF
V: TRBV28; J: TRBJ2-5; D: NA; size: few; DNA: TGTGCCAGCAGTTTCGAACTCCAAGAGACCCAGTACTTC; CDR3: CASSFELQETQYF
V: TRBV28; J: TRBJ1-1; D: TRBD1; size: NA; DNA: TGTGCCAGCAGTGGGACAGCCCACACTGAAGCTTTCTTT; CDR3: CASSGTAHTEAFF
V: TRBV28; J: TRBJ2-7; D: NA; size: once; DNA: TGTGCCAGCGAAGGGGCAGGGCGTACCTACGGGCAGTACTTC; CDR3: CASEGAGRTYGQYF
V: TRBV7-9; J: TRBJ1-4; D: NA; size: NA; DNA: TGTGCCAGCAGCTCAACGGACTGGGGGGCGGTGACTAATGAAAAACTGTTTTTT; CDR3: CASSSTDWGAVTNEKLFF
V: TRBV18; J: TRBJ1-4; D: NA; size: NA; DNA: TGTGCCAGCTCACCACCCGCAGGGGATGAAAAACTGTTTTTT; CDR3: CASSPPAGDEKLFF
V: TRBV28; J: TRBJ1-1; D: NA; size: NA; DNA: TGTGCCAGCAGGACCCCGGGGAGCACTGAAGCTTCCTTT; CDR3: CASRTPGSTEASF
V: TRBV12-3/TRBV12-4; J: TRBJ2-5; D: TRBD2; size: NA; DNA: TGTGCCAGCACCTCTTCACTAGCGGTCCAAGAGACCCAGTACTTC; CDR3: CASTSSLAVQETQYF
V: TRBV10-3; J: TRBJ1-4; D: TRBD1; size: NA; DNA: TGTGCCACCCGGACCGGGACAGGGGAAATGGAAAAACTGTTTTTT; CDR3: CATRTGTGEMEKLFF
V: TRBV20-1; J: TRBJ2-1; D: NA; size: few; DNA: TGCAGTGCTAGGTCCCACATGGGGGAGCAGTTCTTC; CDR3: CSARSHMGEQFF
V: TRBV27; J: TRBJ1-2; D: TRBD1; size: NA; DNA: TGTGTCAGCAGTTCCGACAGGGTCGGGAGGATTGGCTACACCTTC; CDR3: CVSSSDRVGRIGYTF
V: TRBV5-1; J: TRBJ2-3; D: TRBD2; size: few; DNA: TGCGCCAGCAGCTTGGAACTAGCGGGGGGGCCCCGCACAGATACGCAGTATTTT; CDR3: CASSLELAGGPRTDTQYF
V: TRBV5-1; J: TRBJ2-5; D: NA; size: few; DNA: TGCGCCAGCAGCCTGTTGGGCCCCGTGGAAGAGACCCAGTACTTC; CDR3: CASSLLGPVEETQYF
V: TRBV12-3/TRBV12-4; J: TRBJ1-2; D: NA; size: few; DNA: TGTGCCAGCACCCCGGATCTAGGAGTTGAGGGCTACACCTTC; CDR3: CASTPDLGVEGYTF
V: TRBV3-1; J: TRBJ1-1; D: NA; size: NA; DNA: TGTGCCAGCAGTCAACCGGGTCCTATTGGCACTGAAGCTTTCTTT; CDR3: CASSQPGPIGTEAFF
V: TRBV7-2; J: TRBJ2-1; D: TRBD1; size: NA; DNA: TGTGCCAGCAGCCAACCCGGGACAGCTAACAATGAGCAGTTCTTC; CDR3: CASSQPGTANNEQFF
V: TRBV3-1; J: TRBJ1-2; D: NA; size: NA; DNA: TGTGCCAGCAGCCAAGGCACGACAGGCCGTAACTATGGCTACACCTTC; CDR3: CASSQGTTGRNYGYTF
V: TRBV4-3; J: TRBJ1-4; D: NA; size: NA; DNA: TGCGCCAGCAGCCAAGTCGGGGCGCTTGAACCAAATGAAAAACTGTTTTTT; CDR3: CASSQVGALEPNEKLFF
V: TRBV6-6; J: TRBJ2-2; D: NA; size: few; DNA: TGTGCCAGCAGTTTGACGCCGACTAGACAGGGCGGTTTGATGTTTTTT; CDR3: CASSLTPTRQGGLMFF
V: TRBV19; J: TRBJ1-2; D: NA; size: NA; DNA: TGTGCCAGTAGTGGCTTTAACTATGGCTACACCTTC; CDR3: CASSGFNYGYTF
V: TRBV7-6; J: TRBJ2-7; D: NA; size: few; DNA: TGTGCCAGCAGCTTGAGTATCCGGGACCCCCCAGGCTACGAGCAGTACTTC; CDR3: CASSLSIRDPPGYEQYF
V: TRBV11-3; J: TRBJ2-7; D: TRBD1; size: NA; DNA: TGTGCCAGCAGCCCGGAAGGCAGGGGGCCCTACGAGCAGTACTTC; CDR3: CASSPEGRGPYEQYF
V: TRBV7-8; J: TRBJ2-7; D: NA; size: NA; DNA: TGTGCCAGCAGCCCCCCCCGGGACGCCTCCTACGAGCAGTACTTC; CDR3: CASSPPRDASYEQYF
V: TRBV20-1; J: TRBJ2-3; D: TRBD2; size: NA; DNA: TGCAGTGCTAGAGCCCCGAGGGCGGGGGGTGCAGATACGCAGTATTTT; CDR3: CSARAPRAGGADTQYF
V: TRBV7-2; J: TRBJ2-5; D: TRBD2; size: few; DNA: TGTGCCGGCAGCTTAGCGGGCTTTGAAGAAGAGACCCAGTACTTC; CDR3: CAGSLAGFEEETQYF